This T cell receptor beta chain comes out of a study of blood T cell repertoires in COVID-19. Produced via immunoSEQ multiplex PCR; TCRdb's table is partial and in-frame only. The sample contains some 150,000 clones, 75% to 90% of which appear only once. The CDR3 contains 13 residues. Trimming shortened V by 1 base and J by 5 bases, and 11 bases separated the two germline ends. Germline-derived CDR1 and CDR2 are SQVTM and ANQGSEA. The sequence was obtained from a human donor in a cohort sampled during active COVID-19. The chain combines TRBV29-1 with TRBJ2-5; D possibly corresponds to TRBD2 (6 bases). Specimen: peripheral blood. CDR3 protein: CSVEVTRYETQYF. In DNA, the CDR3 is TGCAGCGTTGAAGTGACTAGGTATGAGACCCAGTACTTC.